One and the same sample provided the 26 T cell receptor beta chains below, sequenced in a study of response to subunit inactivated influenza vaccine. TCRdb redid the calling of the RT-PCR reads with MiXCR, one entry per CDR3 protein. The sample records about 570,000 distinct CDR3 sequences, roughly 10% being singletons. Sequences were derived from PBMCs from blood, sampled on the day of vaccination. The receptors shown here come from a man in his fifties or sixties who received an inactivated influenza vaccine.

This clonotype occurred a few times. This chain connects TRBV24-1 to TRBJ1-5; perhaps TRBD1 as D (5 bases). CDR1 and CDR2 from the germline V gene are KGHDR and SFDVKD. V was shortened by 11 bases and J by 5 bases, with 15 bases between the two germline ends. This CDR3 comprises 13 residues. The CDR3 sequence is CASDSDSDQPQHF. In nucleotides, the CDR3 is TGTGCCAGTGATTCCGACAGCGATCAGCCCCAGCATTTT.

This clonotype was detected only a few times. The chain carries TRBV5-1 and TRBJ2-2; 10 positions agree with TRBD2. In germline, CDR1 is SGHRS, CDR2 YFSETQ. The CDR3 runs to 18 residues. V dropped 1 base and J dropped 6; count of bases not matched to a gene: 12. The DNA of the CDR3 is TGCGCCAGCAGCTTGACTAGCGGGGCAGTCCTACGGTCCGGGGAGCTGTTTTTT. Its translation is CASSLTSGAVLRSGELFF.

This clonotype was detected only a few times. This chain links TRBV4-1 with TRBJ1-1; the D is unclear. This CDR3 comprises 13 residues. V was cut by 1 base and J by 6 bases, with 9 bases left in between. CDR1 is MGHRA and CDR2 is YSYEKL in the germline V gene. CDR3: CASSQGYNAEAFF. The CDR3 DNA is TGCGCCAGCAGCCAAGGATACAACGCTGAAGCTTTCTTT.

The chain links TRBV25-1 to TRBJ2-2; D is uncertain. The CDR3 is 13 residues long. V dropped 1 base and J dropped 2 bases, with 2 bases sitting between them. Per germline, CDR1 MGHDK and CDR2 SYGVNS. The CDR3 DNA reads TGTGCCAGCAGTGAATTTAACACCGGGGAGCTGTTTTTT. It codes for CASSEFNTGELFF.

CDR3 loop: CASSIVLRTPNQPQHF. The CDR3 DNA is TGTGCCAGTAGTATCGTCCTTAGGACACCTAATCAGCCCCAGCATTTT. The V call is TRBV19, the J call TRBJ1-5; weak D call: TRBD1 (5 bases). Germline-derived CDR1 and CDR2 are LNHDA and SQIVND (reference sequence). The CDR3 has 16 amino acids. Trimming removed 3 bases from V and 4 bases from J, with 16 bases in between.

This clonotype was detected many times. This chain uses TRBV28 with TRBJ2-7; 9 bases match TRBD2. CDR1 and CDR2 (germline): MDHEN, SYDVKM. The CDR3 covers 15 residues. Trimming removed 3 bases from V and 2 bases from J; junction bases left unmatched: 5. The CDR3 nucleotides are TGTGCCAGCAGTTTCTCGGCGGGAGGGCCCTACGAGCAGTACTTC. Protein: CASSFSAGGPYEQYF.

The sample holds many counts of this clonotype. This rearrangement joins TRBV6-1 to TRBJ2-3, with D possibly matching TRBD1 (6 bases). The CDR3 spans 15 residues. V lost 6 bases, J lost 4 bases, and 17 bases lay in between. Germline V CDR1 and CDR2: MNHNS, SASEGT. The CDR3 region has the DNA TGTGCCAGCAGAGATCCCAGGGGCATGGCAGATACGCAGTATTTT. Translation: CASRDPRGMADTQYF.

This clonotype was observed at least ten times. This rearrangement joins TRBV27 to TRBJ2-4; no reliable D call. The V and J ends lost 7 bases and 6 bases respectively, with 13 bases between them. The CDR3 consists of 13 residues. Per germline, CDR1 MNHEY and CDR2 SMNVEV (reference sequence). Here the CDR3 reads CASIKSWGNIQYF. In DNA, the CDR3 is TGTGCCAGCATCAAGTCCTGGGGAAACATTCAGTACTTC.

This clonotype has a count of ten or more. This chain connects TRBV28 to TRBJ2-1; D unresolved. The CDR3 totals 16 residues. Germline loops: CDR1 MDHEN, CDR2 SYDVKM. V lost 2 bases and J lost 8, with 19 bases in between. The CDR3 region has the DNA TGTGCCAGCAGTTTAGTCGGACCTCTCCCCGGCGATGAGCAGTTCTTC. Its protein is CASSLVGPLPGDEQFF.

V usage is TRBV7-9 and J usage is TRBJ2-5; possible D gene TRBD2, 7 bases. This CDR3 spans 13 amino acids. Per the germline V gene, CDR1 is SEHNR and CDR2 is FQNEAQ (reference sequence). With 5 bases removed from V and 5 bases from J, the gap between germline ends came to 12 bases. This CDR3 reads CASSQGRDETQYF. CDR3 sequence (DNA): TGTGCCAGCAGCCAGGGGAGGGACGAGACCCAGTACTTC.

The chain is built from TRBV21-1 and TRBJ2-5; the table's D call, TRBD2, has no DNA check behind it. TRBV21-1 is labeled a pseudogene. This CDR3 region has 17 residues. CDR3 loop: CASSKRETSGPGGAHYF. The DNA of the CDR3 is TGTGCCAGCAGCAAACGGGAAACTAGCGGGCCTGGAGGGGCCCATTACTTC.

This clonotype appeared a few times. The chain joins TRBV20-1 to TRBJ2-7; 9 positions match TRBD2. V trimming: 5 bases; J trimming: 2 bases; junction bases outside the gene matches: 13. In germline, CDR1 is DFQATT, CDR2 SNEGSKA (reference sequence). This CDR3 has 16 amino acids. Here the CDR3 DNA reads TGCAGTGCTCGGCGACGGACTAGCGTGATAGCCTACGAGCAGTACTTC. Protein sequence: CSARRRTSVIAYEQYF.

This clonotype appeared a few times. The J gene is TRBJ2-2, the V gene TRBV14; 7 bases are shared with TRBD2. The V segment lost 6 bases and the J segment 7 bases; nucleotides outside the gene matches: 11. The CDR3 runs 15 residues. Looked up from germline, CDR1 is SGHDN and CDR2 is FVKESK. The CDR3: CASRVAGVDHGELFF. The CDR3 nucleotides read TGTGCCAGCAGGGTGGCGGGAGTAGACCACGGGGAGCTGTTTTTT.

V usage is TRBV2 and J usage is TRBJ2-7; the match to TRBD2 covers 12 bases. From germline, CDR1 is SNHLY and CDR2 FYNNEI. The CDR3 is 15 residues long. With 6 bases clipped from V and 6 bases from J, the junction kept 9 bases outside the gene matches. This CDR3 is CASRQTSGSLSEQYF. Here the CDR3 DNA reads TGTGCCAGCAGGCAGACTAGCGGGAGTCTAAGCGAGCAGTACTTC.

This clonotype was observed a handful of times. This chain joins TRBV7-9 and TRBJ1-1; tentative D call: TRBD1 (5 bases). This CDR3 comprises 15 residues. Per the germline V gene, CDR1 is SEHNR and CDR2 is FQNEAQ (reference sequence). The ends were cut back, 1 base at V and 1 base at J, with 10 bases in the middle. The CDR3 protein is CASSLGRGRNTEAFF. As DNA, the CDR3 is TGTGCCAGCAGCTTAGGTCGGGGGAGGAACACTGAAGCTTTCTTT.

With regard to this clonotype: Possible read error: a much larger clone is one base away. This CDR3 is CASSPLRDEQFF. CDR3 bases: TGTGCCAGCAGCCCACTTAGGGATGAGCAGTTCTTC. The V call is TRBV12-3 or TRBV12-4, the J call TRBJ2-1; D call uncertain. The V end was cut by 6 bases, the J end by 8 bases, with 11 bases between. This CDR3 contains 12 residues.

This clonotype was detected only a few times. This rearrangement joins TRBV6-2 or TRBV6-3 to TRBJ2-1; weak D call: TRBD1 (6 bases). Trimming shortened V by 1 base and J by 6 bases, and 16 bases separated the two germline ends. In germline, CDR1 is MNHEY, CDR2 SVGEGT. The CDR3 consists of 16 residues. The CDR3 DNA sequence: TGTGCCAGCAGTTACTACTCAGGGAAAGGGGGCAATGAGCAGTTCTTC. Translating it yields CASSYYSGKGGNEQFF.

This clonotype was detected a few times. The J gene is TRBJ2-7, the V gene TRBV7-2; perhaps TRBD2 as D (5 bases). This CDR3 spans 14 amino acids. Trimming cost V 4 bases and J 6 bases, with 16 bases left between them. From germline, CDR1 is SGHTA and CDR2 FQGNSA. The CDR3 region has the DNA TGTGCCAGCAGCTCCTGGGGAGCCAGAGGCGAGCAGTACTTC. Translation: CASSSWGARGEQYF. The complete variable domain, with remaining parts taken from reference TRBV7-2 and TRBJ2-7, reads GAGVSQSPSNKVTEKGKDVELRCDPISGHTALYWYRQSLGQGLEFLIYFQGNSAPDKSGLPSDRFSAERTGGSVSTLTIQRTQQEDSAVYLCASSSWGARGEQYFGPGTRLTVT.

As concerns this clonotype: One end of the junction varies from germline; a read error may be responsible. The genes are TRBV20-1 and TRBJ2-1, with 9 bases lining up with TRBD2. The CDR3 sequence is 17 residues long. Looked up from germline, CDR1 is DFQATT and CDR2 is SNEGSKA (reference sequence). Here the CDR3 reads CCARSLAGLSSYNEQFF. DNA for the CDR3: TGCTGTGCTAGATCTCTAGCGGGGTTGAGCTCCTACAATGAGCAGTTCTTC.

V gene TRBV28 combines with J gene TRBJ2-7, with D perhaps matching TRBD1 (5 bases). CDR1 is MDHEN, CDR2 SYDVKM, per germline. This CDR3 has 15 residues. Trimming removed 4 bases from V and 5 bases from J, with 18 bases in between. CDR3 protein: CASSSSQGATNEQYF. CDR3 in DNA: TGTGCCAGCAGTTCCAGCCAAGGGGCGACAAACGAGCAGTACTTC.

This clonotype occurred many times. The chain carries TRBV5-1 and TRBJ2-1, with D unresolved. V was shortened by 4 bases and J by 4 bases, with 12 bases between the two germline ends. Germline V lookup: CDR1 SGHRS, CDR2 YFSETQ. This CDR3 contains 14 residues. CDR3 sequence: CASSPRPRYNEQFF. CDR3 coding DNA: TGCGCCAGCAGCCCCCGGCCTAGGTACAATGAGCAGTTCTTC. Based on the CDR3 plus reference TRBV5-1 and TRBJ2-1, the full variable domain is KAGVTQTPRYLIKTRGQQVTLSCSPISGHRSVSWYQQTPGQGLQFLFEYFSETQRNKGNFPGRFSGRQFSNSRSEMNVSTLELGDSALYLCASSPRPRYNEQFFGPGTRLTVL.

This sequence joins TRBV30 and TRBJ2-1; 9 positions agree with TRBD2. Germline values: CDR1 GTSNPN, CDR2 SVGIG (reference sequence). J gave up 7 bases and V 2 bases, and 9 bases lay outside the gene matches. The CDR3 is 15 residues long. The CDR3 sequence: CAWSRSGGLNNEQFF. The CDR3 DNA follows: TGTGCCTGGAGTAGGAGCGGGGGGTTGAATAATGAGCAGTTCTTC. The full variable domain, rest sourced from reference TRBV30 and TRBJ2-1, is SQTIHQWPATLVQPVGSPLSLECTVEGTSNPNLYWYRQAAGRGLQLLFYSVGIGQISSEVPQNLSASRPQDRQFILSSKKLLLSDSGFYLCAWSRSGGLNNEQFFGPGTRLTVL.

This clonotype was found a few times. This CDR3 is CASSEGTPSYEQYF. DNA of the CDR3: TGTGCCAGCAGTGAAGGAACACCCTCCTACGAGCAGTACTTC. The chain recombines TRBV2 with TRBJ2-7; D gene unclear. CDR1 is SNHLY, CDR2 FYNNEI, per germline. The CDR3 spans 14 residues. Trimming took off 1 base at V and 0 bases at J, with 7 bases between the two ends.

This clonotype was counted ten times or more. The rearrangement uses TRBV4-1 and TRBJ2-1; D gene uncertain. V gave up 0 bases and J gave up 2 bases, with 8 bases separating them. This CDR3 comprises 15 residues. CDR1 and CDR2 from the germline V gene are MGHRA and YSYEKL. The CDR3 reads CASSQEPEAYNEQFF. The CDR3, as DNA: TGCGCCAGCAGCCAAGAGCCAGAAGCCTACAATGAGCAGTTCTTC.

This clonotype showed up just a few times. The chain joins TRBV10-3 to TRBJ1-2; D is unclear. The CDR3 runs 14 residues. V was trimmed by 0 bases and J by 6 bases, leaving 11 bases between them. Germline values: CDR1 ENHRY, CDR2 SYGVKD. DNA for the CDR3: TGTGCCATCAGTGAGTCACCGGGTCGCGATGGCTACACCTTC. Translation gives CAISESPGRDGYTF.

The rearrangement links TRBV9 to TRBJ2-3; 9 bases align to TRBD2. J gave up 4 bases and V 0 bases, and 3 bases lay outside the gene matches. The CDR3 is made up of 15 amino acids. CDR1 SGDLS and CDR2 YYNGEE come from the germline V gene. CDR3 nucleotide sequence: TGTGCCAGCAGCGTAGAAGCGGGAGGAGCAGATACGCAGTATTTT. Its protein product is CASSVEAGGADTQYF.